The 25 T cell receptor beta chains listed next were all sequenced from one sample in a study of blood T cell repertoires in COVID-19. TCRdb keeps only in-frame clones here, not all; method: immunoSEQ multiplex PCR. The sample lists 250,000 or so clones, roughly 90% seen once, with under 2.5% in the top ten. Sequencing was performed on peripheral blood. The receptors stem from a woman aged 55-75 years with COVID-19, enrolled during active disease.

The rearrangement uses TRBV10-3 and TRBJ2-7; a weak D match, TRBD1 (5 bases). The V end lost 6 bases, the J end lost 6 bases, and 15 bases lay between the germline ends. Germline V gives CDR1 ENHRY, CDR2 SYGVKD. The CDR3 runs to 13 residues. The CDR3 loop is CAISRPPQGEQYF. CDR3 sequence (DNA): TGTGCCATCAGCCGACCCCCCCAGGGCGAGCAGTACTTC.

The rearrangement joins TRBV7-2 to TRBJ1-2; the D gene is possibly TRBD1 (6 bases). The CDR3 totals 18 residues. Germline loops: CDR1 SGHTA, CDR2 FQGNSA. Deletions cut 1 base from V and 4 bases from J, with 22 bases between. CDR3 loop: CASSLDLHTQGGRYGYTF. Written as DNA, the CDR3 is TGTGCCAGCAGCTTAGACCTTCACACACAGGGTGGGCGCTATGGCTACACCTTC. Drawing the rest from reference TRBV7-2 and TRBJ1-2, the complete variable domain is GAGVSQSPSNKVTEKGKDVELRCDPISGHTALYWYRQSLGQGLEFLIYFQGNSAPDKSGLPSDRFSAERTGGSVSTLTIQRTQQEDSAVYLCASSLDLHTQGGRYGYTFGSGTRLTVV.

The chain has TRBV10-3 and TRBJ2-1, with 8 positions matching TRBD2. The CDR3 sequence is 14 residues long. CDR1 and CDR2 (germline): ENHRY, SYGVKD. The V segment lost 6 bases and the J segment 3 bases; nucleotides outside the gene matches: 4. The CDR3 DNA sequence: TGTGCCATCAGCAGCGGGGGAAACTACAATGAGCAGTTCTTC. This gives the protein CAISSGGNYNEQFF.

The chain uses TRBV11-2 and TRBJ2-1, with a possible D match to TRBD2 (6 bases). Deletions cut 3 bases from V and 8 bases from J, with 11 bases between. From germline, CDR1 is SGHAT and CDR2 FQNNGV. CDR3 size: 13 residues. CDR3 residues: CASSLTGGYEQFF. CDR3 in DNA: TGTGCCAGCAGCTTGACCGGGGGTTATGAGCAGTTCTTC.

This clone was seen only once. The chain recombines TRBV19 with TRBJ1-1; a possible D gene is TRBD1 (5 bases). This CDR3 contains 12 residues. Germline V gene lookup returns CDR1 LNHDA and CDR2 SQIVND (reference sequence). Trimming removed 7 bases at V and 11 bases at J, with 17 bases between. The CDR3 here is CASTIGGNRAFF. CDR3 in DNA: TGTGCCAGTACGATTGGGGGGAATAGGGCTTTCTTT.

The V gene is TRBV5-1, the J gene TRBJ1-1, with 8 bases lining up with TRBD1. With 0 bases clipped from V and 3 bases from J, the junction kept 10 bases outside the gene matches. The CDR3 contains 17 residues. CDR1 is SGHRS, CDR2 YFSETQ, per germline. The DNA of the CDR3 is TGCGCCAGCAGCTTGGTCCCCGGGACAGGCAGACACACTGAAGCTTTCTTT. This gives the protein CASSLVPGTGRHTEAFF.

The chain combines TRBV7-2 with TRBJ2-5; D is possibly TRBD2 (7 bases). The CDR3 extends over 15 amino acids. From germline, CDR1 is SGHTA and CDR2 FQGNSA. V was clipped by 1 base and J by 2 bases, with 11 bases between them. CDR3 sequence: CASSLGGGAQETQYF. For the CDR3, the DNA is TGTGCCAGCAGCTTAGGAGGGGGGGCGCAAGAGACCCAGTACTTC.

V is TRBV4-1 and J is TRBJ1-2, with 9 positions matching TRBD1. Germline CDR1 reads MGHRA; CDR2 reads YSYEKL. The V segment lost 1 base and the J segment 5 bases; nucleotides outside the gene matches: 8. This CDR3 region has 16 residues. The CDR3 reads CASSQAAPGQGYGYTF. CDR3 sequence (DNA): TGCGCCAGCAGCCAAGCGGCCCCGGGACAGGGTTATGGCTACACCTTC.

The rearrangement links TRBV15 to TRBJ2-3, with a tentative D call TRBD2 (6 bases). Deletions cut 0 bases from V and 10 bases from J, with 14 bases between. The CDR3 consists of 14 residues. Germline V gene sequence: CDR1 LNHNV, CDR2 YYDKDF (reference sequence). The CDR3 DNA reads TGTGCCACCAGCAGAGACCCGGGGGTCGGGGCGCAGTATTTT. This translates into CATSRDPGVGAQYF. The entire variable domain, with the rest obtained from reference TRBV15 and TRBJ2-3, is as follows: DAMVIQNPRYQVTQFGKPVTLSCSQTLNHNVMYWYQQKSSQAPKLLFHYYDKDFNNEADTPDNFQSRRPNTSFCFLDIRSPGLGDTAMYLCATSRDPGVGAQYFGPGTRLTVL.

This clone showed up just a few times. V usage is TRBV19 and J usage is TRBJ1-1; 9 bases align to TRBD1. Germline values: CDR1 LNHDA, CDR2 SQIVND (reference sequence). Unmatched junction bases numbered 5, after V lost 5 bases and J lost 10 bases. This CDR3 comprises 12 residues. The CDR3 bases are TGTGCCAGTAGTGCCAACAGGGGGCCAGCTTTCTTT. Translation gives CASSANRGPAFF.

The CDR3 DNA follows: TGTGCCTGGAGACATCAGGGAAACACCATATATTTT. It translates to CAWRHQGNTIYF. The chain recombines TRBV30 with TRBJ1-3; D unclear. Germline V lookup: CDR1 GTSNPN, CDR2 SVGIG (reference sequence). The V end lost 3 bases, the J end lost 4 bases, and 7 bases lay between the germline ends. The CDR3 has 12 amino acids.

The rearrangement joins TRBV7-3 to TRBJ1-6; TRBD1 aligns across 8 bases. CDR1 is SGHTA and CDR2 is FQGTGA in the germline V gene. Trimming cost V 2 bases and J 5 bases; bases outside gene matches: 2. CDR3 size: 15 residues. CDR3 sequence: CASSLQTGDNSPLHF. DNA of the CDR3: TGTGCCAGCAGCTTACAGACAGGGGATAATTCACCCCTCCACTTT.

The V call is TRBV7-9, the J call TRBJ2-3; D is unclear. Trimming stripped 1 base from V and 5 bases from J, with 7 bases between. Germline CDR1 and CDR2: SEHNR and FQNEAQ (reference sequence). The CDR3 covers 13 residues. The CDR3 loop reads CASSLVAGDTQYF. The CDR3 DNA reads TGTGCCAGCAGCTTAGTCGCCGGAGATACGCAGTATTTT.

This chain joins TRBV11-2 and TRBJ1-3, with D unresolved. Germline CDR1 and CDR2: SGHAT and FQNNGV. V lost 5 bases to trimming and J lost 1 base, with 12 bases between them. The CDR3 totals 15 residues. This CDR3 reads CASSRQVGSGNTIYF. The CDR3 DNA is TGTGCCAGCAGCCGGCAGGTTGGGTCTGGAAACACCATATATTTT.

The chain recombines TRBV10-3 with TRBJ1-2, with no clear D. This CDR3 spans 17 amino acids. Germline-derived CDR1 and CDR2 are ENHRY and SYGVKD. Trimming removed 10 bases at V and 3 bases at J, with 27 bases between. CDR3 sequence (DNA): TGTGCCAGTAAACACCGGACTGATCAGCCCCCCCACTATGGCTACACCTTC. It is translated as CASKHRTDQPPHYGYTF.

CDR3 protein: CASSLRQTRETQYF. The CDR3 DNA sequence: TGTGCCAGCAGCTTAAGGCAGACTCGAGAGACCCAGTACTTC. This chain uses TRBV7-2 with TRBJ2-5; D call uncertain. CDR3 size: 14 residues. CDR1 is SGHTA, CDR2 FQGNSA, per germline. V lost 2 bases and J 4 bases, leaving 11 bases between the germline ends.

The CDR3 loop is CASSSDREYGYTF. The CDR3, as DNA: TGTGCCAGCAGTTCCGACAGGGAATATGGCTACACCTTC. The chain carries TRBV12-3 or TRBV12-4 and TRBJ1-2; 7 positions match TRBD1. This CDR3 comprises 13 residues. After removal of 4 bases from V and 5 bases from J, the junction contained 4 bases not matched to a gene.

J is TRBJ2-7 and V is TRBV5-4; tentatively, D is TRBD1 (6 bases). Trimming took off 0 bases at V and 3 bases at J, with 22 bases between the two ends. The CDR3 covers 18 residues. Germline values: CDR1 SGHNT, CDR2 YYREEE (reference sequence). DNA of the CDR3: TGTGCCAGCAGCTTGGATTCCCATTCCCGGACAGACTTCTACGAGCAGTACTTC. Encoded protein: CASSLDSHSRTDFYEQYF.

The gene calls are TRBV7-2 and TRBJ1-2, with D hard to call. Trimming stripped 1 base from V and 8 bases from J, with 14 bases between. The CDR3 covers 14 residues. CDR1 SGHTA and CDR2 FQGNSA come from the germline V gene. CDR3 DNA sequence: TGTGCCAGCAGCTTAGATGTGCGAGTGGAGGGCTACACCTTC. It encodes CASSLDVRVEGYTF.

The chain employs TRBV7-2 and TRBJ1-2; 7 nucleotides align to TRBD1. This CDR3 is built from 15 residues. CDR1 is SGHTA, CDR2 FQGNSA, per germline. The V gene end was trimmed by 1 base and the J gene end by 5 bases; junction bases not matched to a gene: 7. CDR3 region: CASSLGKGARYGYTF. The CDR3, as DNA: TGTGCCAGCAGCTTAGGCAAGGGGGCTCGGTATGGCTACACCTTC.

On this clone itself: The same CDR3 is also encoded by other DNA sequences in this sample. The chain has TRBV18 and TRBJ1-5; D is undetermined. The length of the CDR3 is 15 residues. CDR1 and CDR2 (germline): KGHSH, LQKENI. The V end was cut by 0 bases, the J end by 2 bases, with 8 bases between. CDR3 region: CASSPPGRGNQPQHF. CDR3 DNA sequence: TGTGCCAGCTCACCACCAGGGAGGGGCAATCAGCCCCAGCATTTT.

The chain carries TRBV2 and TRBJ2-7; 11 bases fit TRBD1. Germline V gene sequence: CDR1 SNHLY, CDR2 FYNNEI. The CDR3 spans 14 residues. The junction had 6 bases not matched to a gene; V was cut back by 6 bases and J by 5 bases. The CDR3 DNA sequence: TGTGCCAGCAGGTGGACAGGGGGCAACGACGAGCAGTACTTC. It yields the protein CASRWTGGNDEQYF.

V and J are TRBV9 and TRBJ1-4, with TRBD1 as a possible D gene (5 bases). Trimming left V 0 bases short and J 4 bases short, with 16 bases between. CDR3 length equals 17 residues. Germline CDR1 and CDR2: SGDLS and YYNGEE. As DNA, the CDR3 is TGTGCCAGCAGCGTAGGGGCAGGGCGGGAATATAATGAAAAACTGTTTTTT. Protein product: CASSVGAGREYNEKLFF.

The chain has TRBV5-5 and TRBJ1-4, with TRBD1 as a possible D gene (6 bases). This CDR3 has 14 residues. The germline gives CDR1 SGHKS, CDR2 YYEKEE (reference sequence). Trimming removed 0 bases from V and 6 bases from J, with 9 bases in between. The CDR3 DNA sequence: TGTGCCAGCAGCTTGGTAGGGGGGGATGAAAAACTGTTTTTT. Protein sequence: CASSLVGGDEKLFF.

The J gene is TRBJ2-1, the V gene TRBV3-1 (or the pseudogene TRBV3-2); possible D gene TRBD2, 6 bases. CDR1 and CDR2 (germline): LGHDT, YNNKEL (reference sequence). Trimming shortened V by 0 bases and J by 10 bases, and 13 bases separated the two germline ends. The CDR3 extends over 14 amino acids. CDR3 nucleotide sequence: TGTGCCAGCAGCCAAGATGCGCGGGGAGAGGAGCAGTTCTTC. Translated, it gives CASSQDARGEEQFF.